This T cell receptor beta chain emerged from a study of T cell repertoires in cytomegalovirus infection. On the study more broadly: Shared public TCR beta signatures pointed to both CMV infection and a matching HLA type. Study observations and caveats: There were HLA-C-restricted CMV-specific TCR beta clonotypes dominating the ex vivo response. Carriage of CMV together with the relevant HLA was identifiable through cumulative public TCR beta family frequency.

A word on this clonotype: Its antigen is unknown.

TCRdb passed the reads through MiXCR, listing each CDR3 protein once. The sample shows about 680,000 distinct CDR3 sequences, roughly 26% of them seen only once. CDR1 and CDR2 from the germline V gene are LNHNV and YYDKDF (reference sequence). This CDR3 has 14 residues. Trimming removed 4 bases from V and 4 bases from J; junction bases left unmatched: 6. Sequenced sample: CD8+ T cells from PBMCs. The sequence came from a human donor in good health (CMV status not recorded). Some clones in this sample may be carry-over from other donors' samples. This chain connects TRBV15 to TRBJ2-5; 7 bases are shared with TRBD2. CDR3: CATSKTGGIETQYF. CDR3 nucleotide sequence: TGTGCCACCAGCAAAACGGGGGGAATAGAGACCCAGTACTTC.